This T cell receptor (beta chain) was sequenced during a study of cytomegalovirus exposure and HLA in healthy donors. The CDR3 is made up of 14 amino acids. The V end was cut by 3 bases, the J end by 8 bases, with 11 bases between. CDR1 is KGHSY, CDR2 FQNENV, per germline. Assay used: immunoSEQ multiplex PCR; TCRdb lists only in-frame clones, some missing. The repertoire holds under 150,000 clones, roughly 86% seen once, with around 10% in the top ten. For this clone: Within the sample, other DNA sequences also encode this same CDR3.

The chain couples TRBV16 to TRBJ1-6; D is perhaps TRBD1 (6 bases). The specimen was PBMCs. This sequence was found in a man aged 18 to 30 in good health and CMV-seropositive. The CDR3 here is CASSQGASYSPLHF. The CDR3 nucleotides read TGTGCCAGCAGCCAGGGGGCCTCGTATTCACCCCTCCACTTT.